Following are 16 T cell receptor beta chains from one sample sequenced in a study of T cell responses to AZD1222 COVID-19 vaccine. Clones were sequenced by immunoSEQ multiplex PCR, and TCRdb holds only the in-frame ones, with some missing. The sample records some 140,000 clones, 75% to 95% being singletons. The source was peripheral blood, collected on day 0 of AZD1222 vaccination. The receptors derive from an adult in good health.

The CDR3 region is CASRGWGLAGGTTYEQYF. CDR3 DNA sequence: TGTGCCAGTAGAGGCTGGGGCCTAGCGGGAGGAACCACCTACGAGCAGTACTTC. V is TRBV19 and J is TRBJ2-7; 11 bases are a match to TRBD2. This CDR3 is built from 18 residues. Germline values: CDR1 LNHDA, CDR2 SQIVND (reference sequence). Trimming at V came to 6 bases and at J to 2 bases, leaving 15 bases not matched to a gene.

The chain couples TRBV14 to TRBJ2-1, with 10 bases matching TRBD2. The CDR3 consists of 14 residues. CDR1 is SGHDN and CDR2 is FVKESK in the germline V gene. Unmatched junction bases numbered 4, after V lost 6 bases and J lost 5 bases. The CDR3 DNA follows: TGTGCCAGCAGTCTAGCGGGAGTTGACAATGAGCAGTTCTTC. This sequence encodes CASSLAGVDNEQFF.

The chain uses TRBV10-3 and TRBJ1-2; D is possibly TRBD1 (6 bases). The length of the CDR3 is 14 residues. Trimming took 6 bases from V and 2 from J, leaving 13 bases between them. Germline lookup yields CDR1 ENHRY and CDR2 SYGVKD. The CDR3 DNA reads as TGTGCCATCAGGTCCCAGGGGCCCAACTATGGCTACACCTTC. Protein: CAIRSQGPNYGYTF.

The genes are TRBV12-3 or TRBV12-4 and TRBJ1-5; maybe TRBD1 (5 bases). Trimming pared 3 bases from V and 7 bases from J, leaving 7 bases between. CDR3 length: 12 residues. The DNA of the CDR3 is TGTGCCAGCAGTTTCTCAGGGCAGCCCCAGCATTTT. It translates to CASSFSGQPQHF.

This rearrangement joins TRBV27 to TRBJ1-1; D gene uncertain. The CDR3 loop spans 13 amino acids. The ends were cut back, 7 bases at V and 0 bases at J, with 9 bases in the middle. Germline-derived CDR1 and CDR2 are MNHEY and SMNVEV (reference sequence). This chain's CDR3 is CASKGGMNTEAFF. CDR3 sequence (DNA): TGTGCCAGCAAGGGCGGAATGAACACTGAAGCTTTCTTT.

The gene calls are TRBV5-1 and TRBJ2-5; D is perhaps TRBD1 (5 bases). The length of the CDR3 is 14 residues. Germline V gene data show CDR1 as SGHRS and CDR2 as YFSETQ. Trimming removed 2 bases from V and 2 bases from J, with 10 bases in between. The CDR3 bases are TGCGCCAGCAGCTTACAGACAGTTCAAGAGACCCAGTACTTC. It codes for CASSLQTVQETQYF.

V is TRBV5-1 and J is TRBJ2-2; tentative D call: TRBD2 (6 bases). Germline V gene lookup returns CDR1 SGHRS and CDR2 YFSETQ. Trimming pared 0 bases from V and 0 bases from J, leaving 12 bases between. The length of the CDR3 is 17 residues. The DNA for the CDR3 is TGCGCCAGCAGCTTGGAAGGTAGCGGCGCGAACACCGGGGAGCTGTTTTTT. It is translated as CASSLEGSGANTGELFF.

The J gene is TRBJ2-5, the V gene TRBV6-1, with D perhaps TRBD2 (5 bases). There are 14 residues in the CDR3. Trimming removed 2 bases at V and 4 bases at J, with 11 bases between. Germline V gene lookup returns CDR1 MNHNS and CDR2 SASEGT. CDR3: CASSELGGRETQYF. Here the CDR3 DNA reads TGTGCCAGCAGTGAATTGGGCGGGCGAGAGACCCAGTACTTC.

The sample holds one count of this clone. This chain uses TRBV10-3 with TRBJ2-7; 7 nucleotides match TRBD2. Germline-derived CDR1 and CDR2 are ENHRY and SYGVKD. J gave up 5 bases and V 6 bases, and 10 bases lay outside the gene matches. The CDR3 sequence is 14 residues long. CDR3 loop: CAIRNRDYWDEQYF. The CDR3 DNA sequence: TGTGCCATCAGAAACCGGGACTACTGGGACGAGCAGTACTTC.

This clone was seen once. The chain carries TRBV9 and TRBJ1-4, with unresolved D. Germline CDR1 SGDLS, CDR2 YYNGEE. Trimming stripped 0 bases from V and 2 bases from J, with 11 bases between. CDR3 size: 16 residues. CDR3 sequence (DNA): TGTGCCAGCAGCGTAGAAGGAATTGCGACTAATGAAAAACTGTTTTTT. As protein: CASSVEGIATNEKLFF. The full variable domain, rest sourced from reference TRBV9 and TRBJ1-4, is DSGVTQTPKHLITATGQRVTLRCSPRSGDLSVYWYQQSLDQGLQFLIQYYNGEERAKGNILERFSAQQFPDLHSELNLSSLELGDSALYFCASSVEGIATNEKLFFGSGTQLSVL.

The chain uses TRBV10-2 and TRBJ1-5, with D tentatively TRBD1 (5 bases). The germline V gene has CDR1 WSHSY and CDR2 SAAADI. V was trimmed by 10 bases and J by 7 bases, leaving 17 bases between them. The length of the CDR3 is 13 residues. As DNA, the CDR3 is TGCGCCACCTCGACGGGGCAGGGACAGCCCCAGCATTTT. Protein product: CATSTGQGQPQHF.

The chain combines TRBV7-2 with TRBJ1-5; D call uncertain. The germline V gene has CDR1 SGHTA and CDR2 FQGNSA. This CDR3 has 12 amino acids. With 2 bases removed from V and 8 bases from J, the gap between germline ends came to 7 bases. The CDR3 loop is CASSLPREPQHF. For the CDR3, the DNA is TGTGCCAGCAGCTTACCCCGGGAGCCCCAGCATTTT.

The chain has TRBV5-1 and TRBJ1-1; no clear D. The CDR3 runs 14 residues. The germline gives CDR1 SGHRS, CDR2 YFSETQ. The V end lost 3 bases, the J end lost 5 bases, and 14 bases lay between the germline ends. In DNA form, the CDR3 reads TGCGCCAGCAGCTCCCGGGGAGGAGGAACTGAAGCTTTCTTT. Its protein is CASSSRGGGTEAFF.

The chain joins TRBV7-6 to TRBJ2-7, with D perhaps TRBD1 or TRBD2 (5 bases each). The CDR3 loop spans 15 amino acids. Germline CDR1 and CDR2: SGHVS and FNYEAQ. The ends were cut back, 3 bases at V and 7 bases at J, with 19 bases in the middle. The CDR3 protein is CASSFRYGGVGEQYF. The CDR3 DNA reads TGTGCCAGCAGCTTTAGGTATGGGGGAGTCGGAGAGCAGTACTTC.

The rearrangement joins TRBV5-1 to TRBJ2-5, with D perhaps being TRBD1 or TRBD2 (6 bases each). The CDR3 totals 14 residues. V was clipped by 2 bases and J by 4 bases, with 12 bases between them. Germline CDR1 reads SGHRS; CDR2 reads YFSETQ. In DNA, the CDR3 is TGCGCCAGCAGCTTCATCAGGGGAGGAGAGACCCAGTACTTC. Its translation: CASSFIRGGETQYF.

V gene TRBV24-1 combines with J gene TRBJ1-2; TRBD1 is a possible D gene (6 bases). Germline assignment: CDR1 KGHDR and CDR2 SFDVKD. The CDR3 sequence is 12 residues long. Trimming removed 4 bases from V and 4 bases from J, with 6 bases in between. CDR3 sequence reads: CATSEGAYGYTF. The CDR3 nucleotides read TGTGCCACCAGTGAGGGGGCCTATGGCTACACCTTC.